These 22 T cell receptor beta chains were sequenced from one sample in a study of beta chain features in type 1 diabetes. Study-level results: There was a moderate but significant shortening of TCRB CDR3s in all four CD4+ subsets of Type 1 diabetes patients.

Expressed TCRB transcripts were sequenced after all isolated RNA was converted to cDNA. Only in-frame clones appear in the TCRdb table, and some are missing; sequencing was by immunoSEQ multiplex PCR. The sample comprises over 150,000 clones, about 8.1% of which are singletons, and approximately 0.56% rests with the top ten. For these TCRs, the target antigens are not known. What was sequenced was central memory CD4+ T cells from blood. These receptors were taken from a woman between 18 and 30 years old with type 1 diabetes.

V gene TRBV18 combines with J gene TRBJ2-3; the D is unclear. The CDR3 spans 12 residues. In germline, CDR1 is KGHSH, CDR2 LQKENI. V was pared by 5 bases and J by 2 bases, with 5 bases between. The CDR3 region is CASSEATDTQYF. CDR3 DNA sequence: TGTGCCAGCTCAGAGGCCACAGATACGCAGTATTTT.

This clone came up many times. The chain combines TRBV5-1 with TRBJ2-1; possibly TRBD2 for D (6 bases). Deletions cut 0 bases from V and 2 bases from J, with 15 bases between. CDR1 is SGHRS and CDR2 is YFSETQ in the germline V gene. The CDR3 sequence is 17 residues long. CDR3 amino acids: CASSLAVGREPYNEQFF. In DNA, the CDR3 is TGCGCCAGCAGCTTGGCGGTCGGCCGGGAGCCCTACAATGAGCAGTTCTTC. The whole variable domain, filled in from reference TRBV5-1 and TRBJ2-1, reads KAGVTQTPRYLIKTRGQQVTLSCSPISGHRSVSWYQQTPGQGLQFLFEYFSETQRNKGNFPGRFSGRQFSNSRSEMNVSTLELGDSALYLCASSLAVGREPYNEQFFGPGTRLTVL.

The gene calls are TRBV10-3 and TRBJ2-1, with a weak D call TRBD2 (6 bases). V lost 2 bases and J 7 bases, leaving 21 bases between the germline ends. The germline CDR1 and CDR2 sequences are ENHRY and SYGVKD. The CDR3 length is 17 residues. The CDR3 coding sequence is TGTGCCATCAGTGAGCCGATCGGGGGAGTTAGGGTAAATGAGCAGTTCTTC. Translation gives CAISEPIGGVRVNEQFF.

This clone was counted between two and nine times. The gene calls are TRBV11-2 and TRBJ2-5; TRBD2 matches 8 bases. The germline gives CDR1 SGHAT, CDR2 FQNNGV. Trimming took 1 base from V and 1 from J; bases not matched to a gene: 5. This CDR3 comprises 16 residues. CDR3 in DNA: TGTGCCAGCAGCTTAGGGTCTAGCGGGCCCCAAGAGACCCAGTACTTC. It translates to CASSLGSSGPQETQYF.

Notes on this clone: Other DNA sequences in this sample translate to the same CDR3. The chain employs TRBV7-8 and TRBJ2-5; no clear D. The CDR3 runs 14 residues. The germline V gene has CDR1 SGHVS and CDR2 FQNEAQ. Trimming removed 1 base at V and 0 bases at J, with 6 bases between. The CDR3 region has the DNA TGTGCCAGCAGCTTAGGCACAAACCAAGAGACCCAGTACTTC. Translated: CASSLGTNQETQYF.

This clone was counted a few times. J is TRBJ2-3 and V is TRBV7-3, with D unclear. Trimming removed 4 bases from V and 3 bases from J, with 17 bases in between. Germline assignment: CDR1 SGHTA and CDR2 FQGTGA. CDR3 length: 16 residues. CDR3 DNA sequence: TGTGCCAGCAGCTACAATCTGCTAGTTGCAACAGATACGCAGTATTTT. Translating gives CASSYNLLVATDTQYF.

This clone was seen only a few times. The CDR3 coding sequence is TGTGCCAGCAGGGCGGGGGATCAGCCCCAGCATTTT. Residues: CASRAGDQPQHF. The chain uses TRBV27 and TRBJ1-5; maybe TRBD1 (5 bases). The CDR3 consists of 12 residues. Germline V gene lookup returns CDR1 MNHEY and CDR2 SMNVEV (reference sequence). V was pared by 6 bases and J by 5 bases, with 8 bases between.

This clone came up a few times. This chain uses TRBV29-1 with TRBJ2-1; 8 positions match TRBD1. Germline loops: CDR1 SQVTM, CDR2 ANQGSEA. This CDR3 is 19 amino acids long. J was trimmed by 4 bases and V by 1 base; bases with no gene match: 18. CDR3 coding DNA: TGCAGCGTTGAAGGGCCCTACGGAACAGGGGGGTTTTTATACAATGAGCAGTTCTTC. Translation gives CSVEGPYGTGGFLYNEQFF.

This clone has only a few counts. This chain joins TRBV5-1 and TRBJ1-1; D unresolved. The germline CDR1 and CDR2 sequences are SGHRS and YFSETQ. The CDR3 contains 14 residues. V was cut by 5 bases and J by 8 bases, with 19 bases left in between. CDR3 coding DNA: TGCGCCAGCAGGTATTCGACCCCTGGACTAGAAGCTTTCTTT. It is translated as CASRYSTPGLEAFF.

The chain recombines TRBV13 with TRBJ2-1, with D possibly being TRBD2 (6 bases). V lost 5 bases, J lost 1 base, and 9 bases lay in between. CDR3 length: 14 amino acids. Germline CDR1 is PRHDT and CDR2 is FYEKMQ (reference sequence). In nucleotides, the CDR3 is TGTGCCAGCAGCCATAGCGGTTCCTACAATGAGCAGTTCTTC. Protein: CASSHSGSYNEQFF.

This clone was seen only a few times. The gene calls are TRBV19 and TRBJ1-1; unclear D gene. Germline values: CDR1 LNHDA, CDR2 SQIVND (reference sequence). The CDR3 is 15 amino acids. The germline V and J ends were trimmed by 4 bases and 3 bases, with 15 bases remaining between them. CDR3 amino acids: CASSSGSEQYTEAFF. The CDR3 DNA follows: TGTGCCAGTAGTAGCGGATCAGAGCAATACACTGAAGCTTTCTTT.

The chain combines TRBV14 with TRBJ1-6; TRBD1 aligns across 7 bases. Germline CDR1 is SGHDN and CDR2 is FVKESK. V dropped 5 bases and J dropped 13; count of bases not matched to a gene: 2. The CDR3 consists of 11 residues. This CDR3 is CASSFRGPLHF. The CDR3 DNA reads as TGTGCCAGCAGCTTCAGGGGGCCCCTCCACTTT.

The chain couples TRBV25-1 to TRBJ2-7, with D possibly being TRBD1 (5 bases). Looked up from germline, CDR1 is MGHDK and CDR2 is SYGVNS. The CDR3 is 13 residues long. V was cut by 5 bases and J by 4 bases, with 12 bases left in between. The CDR3: CASSPLDSYEQYF. CDR3 sequence (DNA): TGTGCCAGCAGTCCCCTTGACAGTTACGAGCAGTACTTC.

This sequence joins TRBV18 and TRBJ1-5; 7 bases agree with TRBD1. V lost 3 bases and J lost 3; bases outside the gene matches: 5. The germline V gene encodes CDR1 KGHSH and CDR2 LQKENI. The CDR3 loop spans 15 amino acids. The DNA for the CDR3 is TGTGCCAGCTCACCGGAGACAGGGATCAATCAGCCCCAGCATTTT. It is translated as CASSPETGINQPQHF.

This clone has just a few counts. The chain joins TRBV10-3 to TRBJ2-3, with 8 bases identical to TRBD2. The germline CDR1 and CDR2 sequences are ENHRY and SYGVKD. CDR3 length: 15 amino acids. Trimming at V came to 4 bases and at J to 6 bases, leaving 9 bases not matched to a gene. CDR3 coding DNA: TGTGCCATCAGTGTTGGCGGGGGGTTTGGGGATACGCAGTATTTT. Amino acid sequence: CAISVGGGFGDTQYF.

This clone has a handful of counts. The rearrangement links TRBV4-2 to TRBJ2-7, with 7 nucleotides matching TRBD2. The CDR3 runs 15 residues. Unmatched junction bases numbered 8, after V lost 6 bases and J lost 0 bases. The germline gives CDR1 LGHNA, CDR2 YNFKEQ. This chain's CDR3 is CASSFSGTSSYEQYF. The CDR3 region has the DNA TGTGCCAGCAGTTTCAGCGGGACCAGCTCCTACGAGCAGTACTTC.

V gene TRBV4-2 combines with J gene TRBJ2-1, with TRBD2 identical over 8 bases. With 4 bases clipped from V and 0 bases from J, the junction kept 2 bases outside the gene matches. Germline CDR1 and CDR2: LGHNA and YNFKEQ. CDR3 length equals 15 residues. The CDR3 nucleotides are TGTGCCAGCAGCCGCAGCGGGGGCTCCTACAATGAGCAGTTCTTC. Its translation: CASSRSGGSYNEQFF.

V gene TRBV11-1 combines with J gene TRBJ2-1; TRBD1 matches at 9 bases. Germline CDR1 and CDR2: SGHAT and FQDESV (reference sequence). This CDR3 spans 15 amino acids. V lost 5 bases to trimming and J lost 3 bases; unmatched junction nucleotides: 5. The CDR3 reads CASSVGQGGYNEQFF. DNA for the CDR3: TGTGCCAGCAGCGTGGGACAGGGTGGCTACAATGAGCAGTTCTTC.

This chain connects TRBV7-9 to TRBJ2-7; 7 nucleotides agree with TRBD2. CDR1 and CDR2 (germline): SEHNR, FQNEAQ (reference sequence). V gave up 5 bases and J gave up 4 bases; unmatched junction bases: 5. The CDR3 runs 13 residues. The CDR3 DNA reads as TGTGCCAGCAGCAAGCGGGATTGGTACGAGCAGTACTTC. Its protein is CASSKRDWYEQYF.

A word on this clone: One junction end does not reproduce the germline sequence, and a read error may be involved. V usage is TRBV4-1 and J usage is TRBJ2-5, with TRBD2 matching over 10 bases. From germline, CDR1 is MGHRA and CDR2 YSYEKL. The CDR3 sequence is 15 residues long. The DNA of the CDR3 is TGTGCCAGCAGCAGCGGGGGGGGCCCTCAAGAGACCCAGTACTTC. It yields the protein CASSSGGGPQETQYF.

This clone was detected a few times. The chain links TRBV28 to TRBJ1-5; D might be TRBD1 (5 bases). CDR3 size: 16 residues. V lost 6 bases to trimming and J lost 0 bases, with 15 bases between them. Germline V gene sequence: CDR1 MDHEN, CDR2 SYDVKM. CDR3 sequence reads: CASRPGGGYSNQPQHF. The CDR3 DNA sequence: TGTGCCAGCAGACCGGGGGGTGGGTATAGCAATCAGCCCCAGCATTTT.

This chain connects TRBV29-1 to TRBJ2-5; 8 bases match TRBD1. The end of the DNA fits TRBJ2-7 better, so the J call may be wrong. The length of the CDR3 is 14 residues. The germline V gene encodes CDR1 SQVTM and CDR2 ANQGSEA. CDR3 amino acids: CSVDRTGSSYEQYF. The CDR3 DNA sequence: TGCAGCGTTGACAGGACAGGGAGCTCCTACGAGCAGTACTTC.